This T cell receptor beta chain stems from a study of T-cell reconstitution after alpha-beta-depleted transplantation in children. The library targeted TCRbeta and was prepared with unique molecular identifiers. TCRdb reprocessed the PCR reads with MiXCR, giving one entry per CDR3 protein. The sample shows about 190,000 distinct CDR3 sequences, around 10% of them seen only once. Germline V gene sequence: CDR1 LNHDA, CDR2 SQIVND (reference sequence). V dropped 4 bases and J dropped 9; count of bases not matched to a gene: 4. The CDR3 loop spans 13 amino acids. The genes are TRBV19 and TRBJ2-4, with TRBD2 matching 9 bases. Sequencing used PBMCs, obtained before TCRalphabeta/CD19-depleted stem cell transplant. The receptor's source is a boy aged 2 to 10 with acute myeloid leukemia, due to receive a stem cell transplant. Here the CDR3 reads CASSSGGASIQYF. As DNA, the CDR3 is TGTGCCAGTAGTAGCGGGGGGGCAAGCATTCAGTACTTC.